A selection of T cell receptor beta chains follows, all from one sample in a study of Graves' ophthalmopathy and Graves' hyperthyroidism. From the multiplex PCR reads, TCRdb called clonotypes with MiXCR, one entry per CDR3 protein. There are roughly 610,000 distinct CDR3 sequences in the sample; 22% occur only once, and roughly 6.9% lies in the top ten. Sequencing was carried out using peripheral blood. The receptor set was obtained from a woman aged 18 to 35 with stable Graves' hyperthyroidism. Some clones in this sample may be carry-over from other donors' samples. Each CDR3 is given without its conserved first and last residue.

>TRBV6-6|11|TRBJ1-1
ASSSSGDTEAF
>TRBV20-1|12|TRBJ2-7
SARSRTGPYEQY
>TRBV3-1|12|TRBJ1-5
ASSSLGPNQPQH
>TRBV6-1|14|TRBJ1-5
ASSEEWRRSNQPQH
>TRBV5-1|11|TRBJ2-7
ASSHKTGGEQY
>TRBV2|11|TRBJ1-5
ASRDDRNQPQH
>TRBV12-3/TRBV12-4|12|TRBJ2-4
ASKLKGAKNIQY
>TRBV6-1|10|TRBJ2-5
ASSEFSETQY
>TRBV27|14|TRBJ2-2
ASSFLRQGDTGELF
>TRBV3-1|14|TRBJ2-5
ANSLKRDALVETQY
>TRBV9|13|TRBJ2-7
ASSVGTSGSSEQY
>TRBV25-1|13|TRBJ1-1
ASSVPGQGNTEAF
>TRBV12-3/TRBV12-4|14|TRBJ1-5
ASSPGQGDSNQPQH
>TRBV12-3/TRBV12-4|10|TRBJ2-5
ASSPSWETQY
>TRBV28|13|TRBJ1-6
ASSLLGTADSPLH
>TRBV13|14|TRBJ2-5
ASSSRTSGGAETQY
>TRBV11-2|12|TRBJ2-5
ASTYYGGRETQY
>TRBV20-1|11|TRBJ2-7
SARGDRAYEQY
>TRBV11-2|12|TRBJ2-5
ASSLGGRQETKY
>TRBV24-1|12|TRBJ2-5
ATSDRTGGRTQY
>TRBV6-2/TRBV6-3|11|TRBJ2-4
ASSYSQRPVKY
>TRBV5-4|14|TRBJ1-1
ASSFYRQVMNTEAF
>TRBV5-1|13|TRBJ1-1
ASSLVPGGGTEAF
>TRBV10-3|13|TRBJ2-2
AISGQGKNAGELF
>TRBV6-1|13|TRBJ2-2
ASPKPGLETGELF
>TRBV5-1|11|TRBJ2-2
ASSLSRAGELF
>TRBV10-1|11|TRBJ1-2
ASSESPGGGYT
>TRBV6-5|15|TRBJ2-7
ASSYSAPGQGAYEQY
>TRBV12-3/TRBV12-4|12|TRBJ2-3
ASSLRQGTDTQY
>TRBV7-8|14|TRBJ2-7
ASSEVEQPPTYEQY
>TRBV9|13|TRBJ1-5
ASSVDPNDNQPQH
>TRBV4-1|13|TRBJ2-7
ASSPPLAGAGEQY
>TRBV6-5|12|TRBJ1-1
ASSYRTGNTEAF
>TRBV4-1|14|TRBJ2-5
ASSQGTLARRETQY
>TRBV6-1|9|TRBJ1-1
ASIDRGDAF
>TRBV20-1|13|TRBJ1-5
SAKPPVAINQPQH
>TRBV6-5|12|TRBJ1-1
ASSYMGDESEAF
>TRBV4-2|15|TRBJ2-2
ASSLHGGATNTGELF
>TRBV6-5|13|TRBJ1-2
ASSYRQGSNYGYT
>TRBV7-9|10|TRBJ2-5
ASTGNQETQY
>TRBV6-2/TRBV6-3|16|TRBJ1-2
ASSSRNLPRGANYGYT
>TRBV11-1|14|TRBJ1-5
ASSSSQGGGNQPQH
>TRBV6-1|12|TRBJ1-5
ASRGGAGNQPQH
>TRBV6-2/TRBV6-3|12|TRBJ1-1
ASSLGQGSSEAF
>TRBV7-6|12|TRBJ2-4
ASSPAGTKNIQY
>TRBV7-8|16|TRBJ2-2
ASSLAPQPAEGTGELF
>TRBV6-1|9|TRBJ1-1
ASMGGKGAF